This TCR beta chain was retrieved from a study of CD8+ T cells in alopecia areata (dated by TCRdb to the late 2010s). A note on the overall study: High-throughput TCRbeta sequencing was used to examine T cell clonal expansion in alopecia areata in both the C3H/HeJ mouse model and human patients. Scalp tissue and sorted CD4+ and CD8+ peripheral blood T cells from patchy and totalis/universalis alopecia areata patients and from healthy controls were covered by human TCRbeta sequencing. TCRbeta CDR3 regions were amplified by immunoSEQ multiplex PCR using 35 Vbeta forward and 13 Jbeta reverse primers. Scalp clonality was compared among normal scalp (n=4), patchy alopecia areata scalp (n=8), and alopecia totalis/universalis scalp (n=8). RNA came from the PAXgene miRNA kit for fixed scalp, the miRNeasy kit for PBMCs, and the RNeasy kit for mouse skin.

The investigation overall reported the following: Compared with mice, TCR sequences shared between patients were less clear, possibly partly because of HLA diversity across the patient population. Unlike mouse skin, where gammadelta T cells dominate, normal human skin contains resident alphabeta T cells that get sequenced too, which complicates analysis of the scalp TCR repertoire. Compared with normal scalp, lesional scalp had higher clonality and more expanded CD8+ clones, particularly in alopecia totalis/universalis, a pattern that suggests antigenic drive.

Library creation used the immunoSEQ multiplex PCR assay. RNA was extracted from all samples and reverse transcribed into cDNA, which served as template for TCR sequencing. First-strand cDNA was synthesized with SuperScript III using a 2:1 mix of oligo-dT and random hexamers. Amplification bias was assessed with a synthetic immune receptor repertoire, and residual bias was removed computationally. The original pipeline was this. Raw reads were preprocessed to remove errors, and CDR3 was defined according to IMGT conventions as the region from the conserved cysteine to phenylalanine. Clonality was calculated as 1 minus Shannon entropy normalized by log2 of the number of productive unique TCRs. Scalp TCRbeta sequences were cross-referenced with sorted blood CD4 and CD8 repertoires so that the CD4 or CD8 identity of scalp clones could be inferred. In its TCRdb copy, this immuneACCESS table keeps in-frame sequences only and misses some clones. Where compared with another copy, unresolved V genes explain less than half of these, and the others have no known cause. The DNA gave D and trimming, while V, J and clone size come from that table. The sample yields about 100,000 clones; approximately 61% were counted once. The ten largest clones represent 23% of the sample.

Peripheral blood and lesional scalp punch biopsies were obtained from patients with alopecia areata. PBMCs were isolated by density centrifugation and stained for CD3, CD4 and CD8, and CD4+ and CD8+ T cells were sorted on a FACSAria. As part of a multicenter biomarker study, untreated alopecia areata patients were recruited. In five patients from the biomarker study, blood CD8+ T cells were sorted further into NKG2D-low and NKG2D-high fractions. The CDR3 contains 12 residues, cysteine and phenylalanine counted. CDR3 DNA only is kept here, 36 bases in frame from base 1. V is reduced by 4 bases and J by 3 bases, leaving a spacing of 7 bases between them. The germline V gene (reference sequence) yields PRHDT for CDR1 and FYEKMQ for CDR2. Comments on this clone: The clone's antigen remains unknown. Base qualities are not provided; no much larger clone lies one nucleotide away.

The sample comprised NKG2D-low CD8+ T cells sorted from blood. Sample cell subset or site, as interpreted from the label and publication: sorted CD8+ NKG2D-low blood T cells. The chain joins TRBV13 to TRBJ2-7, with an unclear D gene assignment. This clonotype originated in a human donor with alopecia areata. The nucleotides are TGTGCCAGCAGCTCCCTGGGCTACGAGCAGTACTTC. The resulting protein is CASSSLGYEQYF.